This T cell receptor beta chain was captured by sequencing in a study of T cells in localized non-small cell lung cancer. Study observations and caveats: The appearance of a median approximately 60 of the top 100 tumor clones was seen in adjacent lung. Sequencing covered just one tumor region, so heterogeneity cannot be ruled out.

Profiled with immunoSEQ multiplex PCR; TCRdb holds only in-frame clones, not every one. This table holds fewer than 95,000 clones, approximately 91% found once. V lost 1 base, J lost 2 bases, and 14 bases lay in between. The germline CDR1 and CDR2 sequences are MGHDK and SYGVNS. CDR3 length equals 16 residues. The table lists this clone with a count of one. Antigen specificity is unknown. V usage is TRBV25-1 and J usage is TRBJ1-2; possibly TRBD1 for D (5 bases). The receptor comes from a woman aged 40 to 75 with stage II squamous cell lung carcinoma. This sample comprised PBMCs, obtained before any cancer treatment. CDR3 residues: CASSESGQGANYGYTF. The CDR3 nucleotides read TGTGCCAGCAGTGAATCAGGACAAGGGGCGAACTATGGCTACACCTTC.